The 14 T cell receptor beta chains in this list originate from one sample, sequenced in a study of beta chain features in type 1 diabetes. Study-wide results and limits: Type 1 diabetes patients had moderately but significantly shorter TCRB CDR3s in all four CD4+ subsets.

The entirety of the isolated RNA underwent reverse transcription, so expressed TCRB transcripts were sequenced. Sequenced by immunoSEQ multiplex PCR; TCRdb stores in-frame clones only, minus some. The repertoire has 400,000 or so clones, roughly 12% of them found once; the top ten carry around 0.0099%. These receptors' antigens are unknown. The sample consisted of naive CD4+ T cells from blood. The receptors stem from a woman younger than 30 with type 1 diabetes.

V gene TRBV2 combines with J gene TRBJ2-3; 13 nucleotides align to TRBD2. The CDR3 has 16 amino acids. Germline V lookup: CDR1 SNHLY, CDR2 FYNNEI. The V segment lost 6 bases and the J segment 4 bases; nucleotides outside the gene matches: 7. This CDR3 reads CASRDWTSGGSDTQYF. The CDR3 DNA is TGTGCCAGCAGGGACTGGACTAGCGGGGGATCAGATACGCAGTATTTT.

The J gene is TRBJ1-6, the V gene TRBV4-1; TRBD1 matches at 11 bases. The CDR3 sequence is 16 residues long. The germline CDR1 and CDR2 sequences are MGHRA and YSYEKL. Trimming at V came to 3 bases and at J to 8 bases, leaving 6 bases not matched to a gene. CDR3 DNA sequence: TGCGCCAGCAGCCACGCCGGGACAGGGGGATATTCACCCCTCCACTTT. It yields the protein CASSHAGTGGYSPLHF.

CDR3 in DNA: TGCGCCAGCAGCCCCCGGACCGGACAGGGGGCTAATGAAAAACTGTTTTTT. As protein: CASSPRTGQGANEKLFF. The chain has TRBV4-3 and TRBJ1-4; 10 bases agree with TRBD1. This CDR3 has 17 residues. The V gene end was trimmed by 4 bases and the J gene end by 3 bases; junction bases not matched to a gene: 8. The germline gives CDR1 LGHNA, CDR2 YSLEER.

The chain carries TRBV19 and TRBJ2-7; TRBD2 matches 7 bases. CDR1 and CDR2 (germline): LNHDA, SQIVND (reference sequence). J was trimmed by 1 base and V by 4 bases; bases with no gene match: 4. This CDR3 has 14 residues. This CDR3 reads CASSTSGPSYEQYF. The CDR3 nucleotides read TGTGCCAGTAGTACTAGCGGTCCATCCTACGAGCAGTACTTC.

V gene TRBV13 combines with J gene TRBJ2-2, with D unresolved. Germline V gives CDR1 PRHDT, CDR2 FYEKMQ (reference sequence). The CDR3 is 12 amino acids. V was shortened by 5 bases and J by 6 bases, with 7 bases between the two germline ends. The CDR3 DNA is TGTGCCAGCAGCCCGAGGTCCGGGGAGCTGTTTTTT. It translates to CASSPRSGELFF.

The chain recombines TRBV6-6 with TRBJ1-5, with TRBD1 identical over 10 bases. V trimming: 8 bases; J trimming: 6 bases; junction bases outside the gene matches: 10. The CDR3 length is 15 residues. Germline V gene lookup returns CDR1 MNHNY and CDR2 SVGAGI (reference sequence). CDR3 protein: CASERGQGFRQPQHF. The DNA for the CDR3 is TGTGCCAGCGAAAGGGGACAGGGGTTTCGTCAGCCCCAGCATTTT.

This clone was observed a few times. The rearrangement links TRBV4-3 to TRBJ2-2; D perhaps matches TRBD1 (6 bases). Germline V CDR1 and CDR2: LGHNA, YSLEER. V lost 5 bases and J lost 2, with 15 bases in between. This CDR3 is built from 16 residues. The CDR3 spells CASSVSYRANTGELFF. The CDR3, as DNA: TGCGCCAGCAGCGTATCCTACAGGGCTAACACCGGGGAGCTGTTTTTT.

There are a few counts of this clone. This chain links TRBV4-2 with TRBJ1-2, with 7 bases matching TRBD1. Germline V gene lookup returns CDR1 LGHNA and CDR2 YNFKEQ. This CDR3 has 15 amino acids. Trimming removed 0 bases from V and 3 bases from J; junction bases left unmatched: 4. The CDR3: CASSQDGTDDYGYTF. In DNA, the CDR3 is TGTGCCAGCAGCCAAGATGGGACAGACGACTATGGCTACACCTTC.

This clone has a handful of counts. The V and J genes are TRBV30 and TRBJ2-1; 9 bases match TRBD2. Trimming at V came to 4 bases and at J to 0 bases, leaving 7 bases not matched to a gene. The CDR3 is 16 residues long. CDR1 and CDR2 (germline): GTSNPN, SVGIG (reference sequence). Here the CDR3 reads CAWIGSGRYSYNEQFF. CDR3 sequence (DNA): TGTGCCTGGATAGGTAGCGGGAGATACTCCTACAATGAGCAGTTCTTC.

The genes are TRBV5-4 and TRBJ1-1, with 9 bases that match TRBD1. Per germline, CDR1 SGHNT and CDR2 YYREEE (reference sequence). The CDR3 consists of 17 residues. The ends lost 4 bases at V and 5 bases at J; junction bases unmatched: 15. The CDR3 is CASSQGKRTGVGTEAFF. In nucleotides, the CDR3 is TGTGCCAGCAGCCAGGGGAAACGGACAGGGGTCGGGACTGAAGCTTTCTTT. The whole variable domain, remainder taken from reference TRBV5-4 and TRBJ1-1, is ETGVTQSPTHLIKTRGQQVTLRCSSQSGHNTVSWYQQALGQGPQFIFQYYREEENGRGNFPPRFSGLQFPNYSSELNVNALELDDSALYLCASSQGKRTGVGTEAFFGQGTRLTVV.

This clone was picked up a small number of times. The chain combines TRBV7-2 with TRBJ2-7; D gene uncertain. Trimming took off 3 bases at V and 6 bases at J, with 12 bases between the two ends. Germline values: CDR1 SGHTA, CDR2 FQGNSA. The CDR3 extends over 13 amino acids. The CDR3 DNA sequence: TGTGCCAGCAGCTTGAAGTGGTCGAGCGAGCAGTACTTC. It yields the protein CASSLKWSSEQYF.

J is TRBJ2-3 and V is TRBV19; D remains ambiguous. V dropped 7 bases and J dropped 1 base, with 12 bases sitting between them. Germline V gene sequence: CDR1 LNHDA, CDR2 SQIVND (reference sequence). This CDR3 is 14 amino acids long. CDR3 nucleotides: TGTGCCAGTATGGGCAGATTGGGCACAGATACGCAGTATTTT. Its protein is CASMGRLGTDTQYF.

This clone has only a few counts. The V gene is TRBV29-1, the J gene TRBJ2-7; 9 nucleotides line up with TRBD1. V was pared by 7 bases and J by 6 bases, with 4 bases of the junction left unmatched. CDR1 is SQVTM, CDR2 ANQGSEA, per germline. This CDR3 region has 11 residues. The CDR3 spells CSERTGAEQYF. DNA for the CDR3: TGCAGCGAGCGGACAGGGGCCGAGCAGTACTTC.

The chain uses TRBV11-2 and TRBJ2-7; possible D gene TRBD2, 6 bases. The CDR3 contains 14 residues. Germline-derived CDR1 and CDR2 are SGHAT and FQNNGV. V shed 5 bases and J shed 4 bases, with 15 bases lying between them. The CDR3 DNA reads TGTGCCAGCAGCCCGCGGGACGCCAGATACGAGCAGTACTTC. Protein: CASSPRDARYEQYF.